This TCR beta chain was obtained from a study of blood T cells in healthy people across ages. Healthy Russian Caucasian donors spanned ages about 6 to 100 years. This clonotype was recorded once. Antigen unknown. Combining a sample-barcoded 5' primer with a J-beta primer mix, a second PCR ran for 7 to 11 cycles. Unique molecular identifiers of 12 random nucleotides labeled each cDNA. TCRdb analysed the 5' RACE reads with MiXCR anew, one entry per CDR3 protein. The sample lists around 670,000 distinct CDR3 sequences, approximately 30% occurring once. Broader study findings: The CMV status of each donor remained undetermined, and this could have confounded shifts in expanded clonotypes.

This CDR3 has 15 amino acids. Germline loops: CDR1 SQVTM, CDR2 ANQGSEA. V was clipped by 2 bases and J by 8 bases, with 19 bases between them. The rearrangement uses TRBV29-1 and TRBJ2-1; D not certain. Sequencing was performed on blood. This receptor was taken from a woman older than 75 in good health. The DNA for the CDR3 is TGCAGCGTTGAATCAAGGTTGCATGGATCATATGAGCAGTTCTTC. Encoded protein: CSVESRLHGSYEQFF.